The present entry profiles one T cell receptor beta chain with its context. This sample was taken from a study of T-cell reconstitution after alpha-beta-depleted transplantation in children. A TCRbeta library incorporating unique molecular identifiers was prepared. In TCRdb, the PCR reads were re-called with MiXCR into one record per CDR3 protein. The data show roughly 500,000 distinct CDR3 sequences, about 31% seen once. V dropped 5 bases and J dropped 2; count of bases not matched to a gene: 12. This CDR3 is built from 16 residues. Germline CDR1 reads MNHEY; CDR2 reads SMNVEV (reference sequence). The chain uses TRBV27 and TRBJ2-7; 7 positions match TRBD1. The sample consisted of PBMCs from the stem cell graft donor, taken from the stem cell graft. This TCR was recovered from a human donor who donated a stem cell graft to a child with aplastic anemia. CDR3 nucleotide sequence: TGTGCCAGCAGTCCCAGTCCCGGGACAGTTCCCTACGAGCAGTACGTC. This codes for CASSPSPGTVPYEQYV.